The 24 T cell receptor beta chains listed next were all sequenced from one sample in a study of vaccination effects on CD4 cells after COVID-19 (dated 2022 in TCRdb). What these receptors recognize is not known. The ViraFEST assay stimulated PBMC with viral peptide pools and then used TCR sequencing to identify antigen-specific CD4+ T cell clonotypes by expansion. After approximately eleven days of culture, CD4+ T cells were isolated with the EasySep CD4+ T cell isolation kit. Participants received two doses of either the BNT162b2 or the mRNA-1273 mRNA SARS-CoV-2 vaccine. Libraries were constructed by the immunoSEQ multiplex PCR assay. TCRdb obtained this table from immuneACCESS and retained in-frame rearrangements with V and J assigned. These tables miss some clones; where compared with another copy, unresolved V genes account for less than half of the shortfall, and the remainder is unexplained. Counted in this sample were 25,000 to 35,000 clones; roughly 71% of them appeared once. The leading ten clones occupy roughly a sixth of the sample.

The source material was CD4+ T cells from PBMCs cultured with HCoV-OC43 spike peptides, sampled after COVID-19 vaccination. The cell subset or site label for this specimen denotes: HCoV-OC43 spike overlapping peptide pool stimulation. The receptors were gathered from a human donor who received a COVID-19 vaccine.

The chain employs TRBV10-1 and TRBJ2-7, with D uncertain. CDR1 is WNHNN and CDR2 is SYGVQD in the germline V gene (reference sequence). Trimming removed 4 bases from V and 8 bases from J, with 15 bases in between. The CDR3 length is 13 residues. The CDR3 spells CASSGPSTGKQYF. DNA of the CDR3: TGCGCCAGCAGTGGGCCCTCTACGGGCAAGCAGTACTTC.

The chain uses TRBV27 and TRBJ1-2; D uncertain. V gave up 2 bases and J gave up 2 bases, with 6 bases separating them. CDR3 length equals 13 residues. Germline values: CDR1 MNHEY, CDR2 SMNVEV (reference sequence). CDR3 amino acids: CASSLRLNYGYTF. The CDR3 coding sequence is TGTGCCAGCAGTTTAAGACTCAACTATGGCTACACCTTC.

The chain uses TRBV19 and TRBJ2-1, with D perhaps TRBD1 or TRBD2 (6 bases each). The CDR3 loop spans 14 amino acids. Germline loops: CDR1 LNHDA, CDR2 SQIVND (reference sequence). Trimming removed 5 bases at V and 9 bases at J, with 17 bases between. Here the CDR3 reads CASSSWGAKGEQFF. CDR3 DNA sequence: TGTGCCAGTAGTTCCTGGGGGGCAAAGGGTGAGCAGTTCTTC.

The V gene is TRBV10-3, the J gene TRBJ1-3; the D gene is possibly TRBD1 (5 bases). The CDR3 covers 15 residues. V was trimmed by 5 bases and J by 0 bases, leaving 11 bases between them. Germline CDR1 is ENHRY and CDR2 is SYGVKD. This CDR3 reads CAISQDRASGNTIYF. Here the CDR3 DNA reads TGTGCCATCAGTCAAGACAGAGCCTCTGGAAACACCATATATTTT.

The V gene is TRBV11-3, the J gene TRBJ2-1; 15 nucleotides match TRBD2. Per the germline V gene, CDR1 is SGHNT and CDR2 is YENEEA. The CDR3 consists of 16 residues. V lost 4 bases to trimming and J lost 10 bases; unmatched junction nucleotides: 8. The DNA for the CDR3 is TGTGCCAGCAGCTCCGGGACTAGCGGGGGGCGGAACGAGCAGTTCTTC. It specifies CASSSGTSGGRNEQFF.

The chain uses TRBV6-4 and TRBJ2-2; D gene uncertain. CDR3 length: 15 residues. The germline gives CDR1 MRHNA, CDR2 SNTAGT. V shed 2 bases and J shed 0 bases, with 7 bases lying between them. The CDR3 DNA sequence: TGTGCCAGCAGTGACGTGGCACCGAACACCGGGGAGCTGTTTTTT. Its translation is CASSDVAPNTGELFF.

The CDR3 bases are TGTGCCAGCAGTTCCTCAGGGGCTGTGAACACTGAAGCTTTCTTT. Its protein product is CASSSSGAVNTEAFF. This rearrangement joins TRBV27 to TRBJ1-1; possible D gene TRBD1, 6 bases. Trimming shortened V by 4 bases and J by 0 bases, and 12 bases separated the two germline ends. The CDR3 is 15 residues long. The germline V gene encodes CDR1 MNHEY and CDR2 SMNVEV (reference sequence).

V gene TRBV5-1 combines with J gene TRBJ2-5; D possibly corresponds to TRBD2 (5 bases). Per the germline V gene, CDR1 is SGHRS and CDR2 is YFSETQ. The CDR3 spans 14 residues. The germline V and J ends were trimmed by 3 bases and 2 bases, with 11 bases remaining between them. In DNA form, the CDR3 reads TGCGCCAGCAGCTCCCTACTAGGGCAAGAGACCCAGTACTTC. Translating it yields CASSSLLGQETQYF.

The chain joins TRBV5-4 to TRBJ2-1; D possibly corresponds to TRBD2 (6 bases). This CDR3 has 15 residues. Germline values: CDR1 SGHNT, CDR2 YYREEE (reference sequence). Trimming removed 1 base from V and 5 bases from J, with 13 bases in between. The CDR3 protein is CASSLRGREDNEQFF. CDR3 DNA: TGTGCCAGCAGCTTGCGGGGGAGAGAGGACAATGAGCAGTTCTTC.

The gene calls are TRBV27 and TRBJ2-7, with D tentatively TRBD1 (6 bases). This CDR3 contains 10 residues. Between the trimmed V and J ends, which lost 11 bases and 5 bases, there was a span of 10 bases. Germline lookup yields CDR1 MNHEY and CDR2 SMNVEV (reference sequence). The CDR3 DNA reads TGTGCCGGTGGGGGCGACGAGCAGTACTTC. It is translated as CAGGGDEQYF.

V usage is TRBV4-2 and J usage is TRBJ2-6, with 9 bases that match TRBD1. Unmatched junction bases numbered 7, after V lost 0 bases and J lost 4 bases. The CDR3 extends over 18 amino acids. In germline, CDR1 is LGHNA, CDR2 YNFKEQ. The DNA for the CDR3 is TGTGCCAGCAGCCAAGATATACAGGGGGCGGTGGGGGCCAACGTCCTGACTTTC. Protein: CASSQDIQGAVGANVLTF.

This clone is a singleton in its sample. The chain couples TRBV7-2 to TRBJ2-5, with D perhaps given as TRBD1 or TRBD2 (6 bases each). The germline V and J ends were trimmed by 1 base and 5 bases, with 11 bases remaining between them. The germline gives CDR1 SGHTA, CDR2 FQGNSA. The CDR3 sequence is 14 residues long. In nucleotides, the CDR3 is TGTGCCAGCAGCTTAGTGGGGGCGGGGGAGACCCAGTACTTC. Translating gives CASSLVGAGETQYF.

The V and J genes are TRBV27 and TRBJ2-2; 7 positions agree with TRBD2. The CDR3 has 13 residues. The germline gives CDR1 MNHEY, CDR2 SMNVEV (reference sequence). With V trimmed by 6 bases and J by 5 bases, 3 bases remained unmatched. The CDR3 region is CASSTGGTGELFF. CDR3 DNA: TGTGCCAGCAGCACCGGGGGGACCGGGGAGCTGTTTTTT.

In its sample, this clone was seen a few times. V usage is TRBV6-5 and J usage is TRBJ1-6; 11 bases map to TRBD1. The length of the CDR3 is 14 residues. J gave up 8 bases and V 6 bases, and 3 bases lay outside the gene matches. Germline assignment: CDR1 MNHEY and CDR2 SVGAGI. The CDR3 nucleotides read TGTGCCAGCAGGCAGGGACAGGGGGATTCACCCCTCCACTTT. It is translated as CASRQGQGDSPLHF.

The chain has TRBV7-8 and TRBJ2-1; TRBD2 matches 10 bases. CDR3 size: 16 residues. V lost 5 bases to trimming and J lost 8 bases; unmatched junction nucleotides: 12. Germline CDR1 is SGHVS and CDR2 is FQNEAQ. CDR3 sequence: CASSPLAGAPEDEQFF. CDR3 DNA: TGTGCCAGCAGCCCGCTAGCGGGGGCGCCGGAGGATGAGCAGTTCTTC.

This clone was found a few times. This chain joins TRBV7-9 and TRBJ1-1; 10 bases line up with TRBD1. This CDR3 contains 14 residues. CDR1 is SEHNR, CDR2 FQNEAQ, per germline (reference sequence). With V trimmed by 1 base and J by 9 bases, 5 bases remained unmatched. In nucleotides, the CDR3 is TGTGCCAGCAGCTTAGACCTGGGACAGGGGCAAGCTTTCTTT. Translating gives CASSLDLGQGQAFF.

J is TRBJ2-1 and V is TRBV6-5; D could derive from TRBD1 or TRBD2 (5 bases each). Germline V gene data show CDR1 as MNHEY and CDR2 as SVGAGI. The CDR3 extends over 15 amino acids. V was cut by 0 bases and J by 7 bases, with 13 bases left in between. In DNA form, the CDR3 reads TGTGCCAGCAGTTACTCGGGGACGGAATTAAATGAGCAGTTCTTC. This translates into CASSYSGTELNEQFF.

The chain uses TRBV13 and TRBJ2-2; D gene uncertain. The CDR3 consists of 14 residues. Germline V CDR1 and CDR2: PRHDT, FYEKMQ (reference sequence). The V and J ends lost 5 bases and 3 bases respectively, with 10 bases between them. The CDR3 sequence: CASSGESYTGELFF. CDR3 DNA sequence: TGTGCCAGCAGCGGGGAATCGTACACCGGGGAGCTGTTTTTT.

This clone was recorded a few times. The chain couples TRBV10-2 to TRBJ1-3, with 10 bases identical to TRBD1. Germline CDR1 reads WSHSY; CDR2 reads SAAADI. V was clipped by 6 bases and J by 3 bases; unmatched bases: 11. The CDR3 is 17 residues long. The DNA of the CDR3 is TGCGCCAGCAGCCGATCCGGGACAGGGGCGGTTGGAAACACCATATATTTT. Amino acids: CASSRSGTGAVGNTIYF.

The chain couples TRBV7-2 to TRBJ2-7; 9 bases agree with TRBD2. The CDR3 totals 15 residues. V shed 5 bases, J shed 4 bases, and the junction held 9 bases outside the gene matches. Germline V gene lookup returns CDR1 SGHTA and CDR2 FQGNSA. CDR3 sequence: CASSIFSGSVYEQYF. In DNA form, the CDR3 reads TGTGCCAGCAGCATATTTAGCGGGAGCGTGTACGAGCAGTACTTC.

This chain uses TRBV11-2 with TRBJ1-1, with TRBD1 as a possible D gene (5 bases). CDR3 length: 17 residues. V was trimmed by 2 bases and J by 0 bases, leaving 16 bases between them. Germline CDR1 and CDR2: SGHAT and FQNNGV. CDR3 loop: CASSLIGRWGVNTEAFF. The CDR3 nucleotides are TGTGCCAGCAGCTTAATCGGAAGGTGGGGCGTGAACACTGAAGCTTTCTTT.

This clone has a handful of counts. The chain recombines TRBV18 with TRBJ2-3; TRBD2 agrees at 7 bases. This CDR3 comprises 15 residues. Looked up from germline, CDR1 is KGHSH and CDR2 is LQKENI. Trimming took 3 bases from V and 4 from J; bases not matched to a gene: 7. In nucleotides, the CDR3 is TGTGCCAGCTCACCGACTGGCGGGAGCCCAGATACGCAGTATTTT. Its protein is CASSPTGGSPDTQYF.

The J gene is TRBJ2-5, the V gene TRBV7-8; D is perhaps TRBD2 (5 bases). Trimming removed 1 base from V and 4 bases from J, with 10 bases in between. The CDR3 totals 14 residues. Germline CDR1 and CDR2: SGHVS and FQNEAQ. The CDR3 nucleotides are TGTGCCAGCAGCTTAGTTTCTAGCCGAGAGACCCAGTACTTC. Protein: CASSLVSSRETQYF.

This sequence joins TRBV19 and TRBJ1-1, with 12 positions matching TRBD1. The junction had 8 bases not matched to a gene; V was cut back by 7 bases and J by 5 bases. The CDR3 totals 15 residues. The germline CDR1 and CDR2 sequences are LNHDA and SQIVND (reference sequence). CDR3 nucleotides: TGTGCCAGTATGGGGGACAGGGGGCTATGGACTGAAGCTTTCTTT. Translation: CASMGDRGLWTEAFF.